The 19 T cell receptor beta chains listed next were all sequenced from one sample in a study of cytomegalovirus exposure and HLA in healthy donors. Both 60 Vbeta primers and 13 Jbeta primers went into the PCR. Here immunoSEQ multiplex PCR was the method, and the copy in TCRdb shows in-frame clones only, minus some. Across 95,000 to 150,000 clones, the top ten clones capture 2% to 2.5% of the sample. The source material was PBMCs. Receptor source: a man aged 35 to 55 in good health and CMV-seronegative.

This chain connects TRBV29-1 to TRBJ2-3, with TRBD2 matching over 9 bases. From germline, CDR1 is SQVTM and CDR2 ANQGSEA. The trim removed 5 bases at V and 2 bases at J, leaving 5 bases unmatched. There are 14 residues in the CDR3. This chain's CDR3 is CSVPTSGTTDTQYF. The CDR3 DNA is TGCAGCGTTCCGACTAGCGGTACCACAGATACGCAGTATTTT.

The DNA for the CDR3 is TGTGCCAGCAGCCTGGGGGCTGAAACTAATGAAAAACTGTTTTTT. It specifies CASSLGAETNEKLFF. This chain connects TRBV7-6 to TRBJ1-4; D might be TRBD1 (6 bases). CDR3 size: 15 residues. The V and J ends lost 5 bases and 1 base respectively, with 11 bases between them. Germline CDR1 reads SGHVS; CDR2 reads FNYEAQ.

CDR3 sequence: CASSRTDRGFATNEKLFF. The DNA of the CDR3 is TGCGCCAGCAGCCGAACGGACAGGGGATTTGCAACTAATGAAAAACTGTTTTTT. The chain is built from TRBV4-1 and TRBJ1-4, with 9 positions matching TRBD1. Trimming at V came to 4 bases and at J to 0 bases, leaving 9 bases not matched to a gene. Germline CDR1 is MGHRA and CDR2 is YSYEKL. The CDR3 is 18 amino acids.

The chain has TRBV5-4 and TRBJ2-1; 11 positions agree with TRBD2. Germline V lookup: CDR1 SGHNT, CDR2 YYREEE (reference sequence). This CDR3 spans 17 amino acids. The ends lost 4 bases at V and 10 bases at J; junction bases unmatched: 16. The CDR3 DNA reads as TGTGCCAGCAGCCCAACCGCGACTAGCGGGACTCTCGGGGAGCAGTTCTTC. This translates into CASSPTATSGTLGEQFF.

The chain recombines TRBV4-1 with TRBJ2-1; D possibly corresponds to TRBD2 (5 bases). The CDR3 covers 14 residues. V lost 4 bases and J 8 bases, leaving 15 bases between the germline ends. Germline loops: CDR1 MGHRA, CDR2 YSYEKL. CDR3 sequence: CASSPRAPNDEQFF. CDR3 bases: TGCGCCAGCAGCCCGAGGGCCCCTAACGATGAGCAGTTCTTC.

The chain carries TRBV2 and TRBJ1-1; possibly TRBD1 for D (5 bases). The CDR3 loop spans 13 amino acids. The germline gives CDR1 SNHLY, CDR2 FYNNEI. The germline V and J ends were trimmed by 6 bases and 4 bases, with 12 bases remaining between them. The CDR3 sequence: CASRRGFVTEAFF. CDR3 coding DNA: TGTGCCAGCAGACGGGGGTTCGTCACTGAAGCTTTCTTT.

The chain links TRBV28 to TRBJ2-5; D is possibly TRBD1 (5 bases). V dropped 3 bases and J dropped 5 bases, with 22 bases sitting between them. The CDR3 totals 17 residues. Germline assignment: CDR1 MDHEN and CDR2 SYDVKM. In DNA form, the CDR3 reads TGTGCCAGCAGTTTCCTATTGGGGCCCCCCGGCGGTGAGACCCAGTACTTC. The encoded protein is CASSFLLGPPGGETQYF.

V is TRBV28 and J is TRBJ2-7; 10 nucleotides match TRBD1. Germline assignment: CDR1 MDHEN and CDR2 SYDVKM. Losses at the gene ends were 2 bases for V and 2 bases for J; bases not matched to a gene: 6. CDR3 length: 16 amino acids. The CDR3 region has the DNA TGTGCCAGCAGTTTACTTAGACAGGGGGCCCCCTACGAGCAGTACTTC. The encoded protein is CASSLLRQGAPYEQYF. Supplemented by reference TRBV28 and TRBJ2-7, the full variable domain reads DVKVTQSSRYLVKRTGEKVFLECVQDMDHENMFWYRQDPGLGLRLIYFSYDVKMKEKGDIPEGYSVSREKKERFSLILESASTNQTSMYLCASSLLRQGAPYEQYFGPGTRLTVT.

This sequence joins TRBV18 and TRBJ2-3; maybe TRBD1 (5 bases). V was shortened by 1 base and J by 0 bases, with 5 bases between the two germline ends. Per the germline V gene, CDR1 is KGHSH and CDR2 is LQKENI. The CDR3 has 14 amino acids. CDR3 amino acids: CASSPQGSTDTQYF. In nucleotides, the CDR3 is TGTGCCAGCTCACCACAGGGGAGCACAGATACGCAGTATTTT.

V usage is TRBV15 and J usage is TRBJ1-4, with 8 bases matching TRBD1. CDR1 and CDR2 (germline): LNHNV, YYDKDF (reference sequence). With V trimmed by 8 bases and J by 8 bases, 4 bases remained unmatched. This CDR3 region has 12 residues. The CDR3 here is CATAQGAEKLFF. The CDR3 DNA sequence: TGTGCCACCGCGCAGGGGGCGGAAAAACTGTTTTTT.

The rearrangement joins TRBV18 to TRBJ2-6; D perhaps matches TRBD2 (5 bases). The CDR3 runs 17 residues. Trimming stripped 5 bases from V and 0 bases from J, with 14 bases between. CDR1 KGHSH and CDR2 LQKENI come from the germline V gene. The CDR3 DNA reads TGTGCCAGCTCATCACTCCCACTAGTCTCTGGGGCCAACGTCCTGACTTTC. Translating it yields CASSSLPLVSGANVLTF.

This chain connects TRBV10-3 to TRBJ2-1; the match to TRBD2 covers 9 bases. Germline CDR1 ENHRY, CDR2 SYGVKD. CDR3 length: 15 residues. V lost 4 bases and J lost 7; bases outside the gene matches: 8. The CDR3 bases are TGTGCCATCAGTGTCGGTCTAGCGGGAAGAAATGAGCAGTTCTTC. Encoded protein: CAISVGLAGRNEQFF.

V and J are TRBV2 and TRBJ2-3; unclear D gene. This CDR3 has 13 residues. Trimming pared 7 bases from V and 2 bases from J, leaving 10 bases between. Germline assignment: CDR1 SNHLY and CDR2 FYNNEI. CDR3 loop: CASITGTTDTQYF. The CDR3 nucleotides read TGTGCCAGCATAACGGGTACCACAGATACGCAGTATTTT.

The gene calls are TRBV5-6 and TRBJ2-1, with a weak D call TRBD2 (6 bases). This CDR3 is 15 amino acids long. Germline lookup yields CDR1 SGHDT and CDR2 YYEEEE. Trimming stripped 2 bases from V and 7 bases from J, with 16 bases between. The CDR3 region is CASSLLAGRGNEQFF. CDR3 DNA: TGTGCCAGCAGCTTACTAGCCGGACGGGGTAATGAGCAGTTCTTC.

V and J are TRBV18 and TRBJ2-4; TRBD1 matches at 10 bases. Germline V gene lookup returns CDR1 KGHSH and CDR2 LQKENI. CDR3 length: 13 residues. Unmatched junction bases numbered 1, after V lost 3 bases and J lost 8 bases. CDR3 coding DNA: TGTGCCAGCTCACCCGGGACAGGGGACATTCAGTACTTC. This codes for CASSPGTGDIQYF.

CDR3 sequence: CASSEEDGSSYNEQFF. The CDR3 DNA sequence: TGTGCCAGCAGTGAAGAGGACGGGAGCTCCTACAATGAGCAGTTCTTC. This chain joins TRBV6-1 and TRBJ2-1, with D perhaps matching TRBD2 (6 bases). This CDR3 region has 16 residues. Trimming stripped 1 base from V and 0 bases from J, with 10 bases between. Germline CDR1 is MNHNS and CDR2 is SASEGT.

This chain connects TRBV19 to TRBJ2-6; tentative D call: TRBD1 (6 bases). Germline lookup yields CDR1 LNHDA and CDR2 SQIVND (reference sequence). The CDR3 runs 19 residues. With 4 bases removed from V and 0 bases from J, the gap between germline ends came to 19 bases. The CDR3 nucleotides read TGTGCCAGTAGTACCGCCCGGGACACTTACATCTCTGGGGCCAACGTCCTGACTTTC. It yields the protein CASSTARDTYISGANVLTF.

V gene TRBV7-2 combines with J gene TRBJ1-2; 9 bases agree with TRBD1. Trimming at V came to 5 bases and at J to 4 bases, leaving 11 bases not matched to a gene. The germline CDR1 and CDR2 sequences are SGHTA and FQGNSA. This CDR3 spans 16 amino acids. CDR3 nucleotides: TGTGCCAGCAGCCCGAGGACAGGGGCCCATGGCTATGGCTACACCTTC. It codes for CASSPRTGAHGYGYTF.

CDR3 loop: CASSLSGPSSYNEQFF. The CDR3, as DNA: TGTGCCAGCAGCTTATCAGGGCCCAGCTCCTACAATGAGCAGTTCTTC. The chain recombines TRBV7-8 with TRBJ2-1; tentative D call: TRBD1 (5 bases). Germline CDR1 SGHVS, CDR2 FQNEAQ. The V end lost 2 bases, the J end lost 0 bases, and 11 bases lay between the germline ends. The CDR3 loop spans 16 amino acids.